This is a list of T cell receptor beta chains from one sample in a study of blood T cell repertoires in COVID-19. Clones were read by immunoSEQ multiplex PCR, and TCRdb kept only the in-frame ones, dropping some. Among about 82,000 clones listed, around four fifths were seen once. Sequences were obtained from peripheral blood. All receptors come from a man aged 55 to 69 with COVID-19, enrolled during active disease. Both conserved end residues are part of each CDR3. A D gene is named only where the DNA matches it firmly. Size is omitted from some rows. Given values are once, few, many or a class for expanded clones.

>TRBJ2-7|TRBV6-5|NA|TRBD2
TGTGCCAGCAGTTCACAAGGGATAGCGGGAGGGTACGAGCAGTACTTC
CASSSQGIAGGYEQYF
>TRBJ1-2|TRBV4-2|once|TRBD1
TGTGCCAGCAGCCAACCGGGACAGGACCATGGCTACACCTTC
CASSQPGQDHGYTF
>TRBJ2-5|TRBV6-6|NA|TRBD2
TGTGCCAGCAGTTCCACTAGCGAAAGGGAGACCCAGTACTTC
CASSSTSERETQYF
>TRBJ2-4|TRBV4-3|NA|TRBD2
TGCGCCAGCAGCCAAGATACTTTGGGGAGGGGAGCCAAAAACATTCAGTACTTC
CASSQDTLGRGAKNIQYF
>TRBJ2-2|TRBV9|NA|NA
TGTGCCAGCAGCTTAGACCACCGGAGTCCCGGGGAGCTGTTTTTT
CASSLDHRSPGELFF
>TRBJ1-2|TRBV18|NA|TRBD1
TGTGCCAGCTCATTAGGACAGGGGCCCTCCTACACCTTC
CASSLGQGPSYTF
>TRBJ2-7|TRBV3-1/TRBV3-2|NA|NA
TGTGCCAGCAGCCAAGAAGGGGGGGGAGAGGTCTACGAGCAGTACTTC
CASSQEGGGEVYEQYF
>TRBJ2-7|TRBV2|NA|NA
TGTGCCAGCAGTGAAACCAAACTGGCCTACGAGCAGTACTTC
CASSETKLAYEQYF
>TRBJ2-2|TRBV4-2|NA|NA
TGTGCCAGCAGCCTTTCGCCAGGGAACACCGGGGAGCTGTTTTTT
CASSLSPGNTGELFF
>TRBJ2-1|TRBV19|NA|TRBD2
TGTGCCAGTACCGCTAGCGGGAGGGCCCCCGGCAATGAGCAGTTCTTC
CASTASGRAPGNEQFF
>TRBJ1-2|TRBV14|NA|NA
TGTGCCAGCAGCCAAGATCTCCGGGGGTATGGCTACACCTTC
CASSQDLRGYGYTF
>TRBJ2-2|TRBV9|NA|TRBD2
TGTGCCAGCAGCCTGACTAGCGGGGGGGCGAACACCGGGGAGCTGTTTTTT
CASSLTSGGANTGELFF
>TRBJ2-5|TRBV4-2|NA|NA
TGTGCCAGCAGCCTCCAGGGGCAGGAAGAGACCCAGTACTTC
CASSLQGQEETQYF
>TRBJ2-7|TRBV9|NA|TRBD2
TGTGCCAGCAGCGTATCTAGCGGAAGCTCCTACGAGCAGTACTTC
CASSVSSGSSYEQYF
>TRBJ1-2|TRBV7-3|NA|TRBD1
TGTGCCAGCAGCTGGGACAGCTCTAACTATGGCTACACCTTC
CASSWDSSNYGYTF
>TRBJ2-7|TRBV7-6|NA|TRBD2
TGTGCCAGCAGCTTAAGGTCGGCTAGCGGGAGTTCGGGCGAGCAGTACTTC
CASSLRSASGSSGEQYF
>TRBJ2-5|TRBV5-8|NA|NA
TGTGCCAGCAGCATGACGGACAGTAACTGGGAAGAGACCCAGTACTTC
CASSMTDSNWEETQYF
>TRBJ2-2|TRBV9|NA|NA
TGTGCCAGCAGCCCCCTACTAGCCGGTGTTTCCGGGGAGCTGTTTTTT
CASSPLLAGVSGELFF
>TRBJ1-5|TRBV14|NA|NA
TGTGCCAGCAGCCAACAAATCAATCAGCCCCAGCATTTT
CASSQQINQPQHF
>TRBJ1-3|TRBV4-2|NA|TRBD1
TGTGCCAGCAGCCAAACCGGGACAGGGGCGCGAGGAAACACCATATATTTT
CASSQTGTGARGNTIYF
>TRBJ2-2|TRBV3-1/TRBV3-2|NA|NA
TGTGCCAGCGGGCGATCCGGGGGCGGGGAGCTGTTTTTT
CASGRSGGGELFF
>TRBJ2-2|TRBV12-5|NA|TRBD1
TGTGCTAGTGGCCGTGACAGGGGAGGCACCGGGGAGCTGTTTTTT
CASGRDRGGTGELFF
>TRBJ2-2|TRBV7-2|NA|NA
TGTGCCAGCAGCTTAGCGGCTAGCGTTCGTTCCGGGGAGCTGTTTTTT
CASSLAASVRSGELFF
>TRBJ2-1|TRBV15|NA|NA
TGTGCCACCAGCAGAGATCTGGGGGGACCCATAACCCCCTACAATGAGCAGTTCTTC
CATSRDLGGPITPYNEQFF
>TRBJ2-2|TRBV7-3|NA|NA
TGTGCCAGCAGCTTATCAGGGGCCGGGGAGCTGTTTTTT
CASSLSGAGELFF
>TRBJ2-5|TRBV21-1|NA|NA
TGTGCCAGCAGCAGTCAGGGGGCCGGGACCCAGTACTTC
CASSSQGAGTQYF
>TRBJ2-2|TRBV3-1/TRBV3-2|NA|NA
TGTGCCAGCAGCCCGTCGGACAATTTATTTAACACCGGGGAGCTGTTTTTT
CASSPSDNLFNTGELFF
>TRBJ2-2|TRBV24-1|NA|NA
TGTGCCACCAGTGATCCCGGGTCCACCGGGGAGCTGTTTTTT
CATSDPGSTGELFF
>TRBJ2-1|TRBV27|few|NA
TGTGCCAGCAGTCAGGACCGACTAGTCCCCGAGCAGTTCTTC
CASSQDRLVPEQFF
>TRBJ2-3|TRBV5-1|NA|TRBD1
TGCGCCAGCTCCGGACAGGGCACAGATACGCAGTATTTT
CASSGQGTDTQYF
>TRBJ2-5|TRBV6-9|NA|NA
TGTGCCAGCAGTTACCCTGAGACCCAGTACTTC
CASSYPETQYF
>TRBJ2-3|TRBV5-5|NA|TRBD2
TGTCCCAGCAGCTGGGGTGGGGGCGGGAGGGCCCTCCCTGGGTATTTT
CPSSWGGGGRALPGYF
>TRBJ2-1|TRBV18|once|TRBD2
TGTGCCAGCACCGGGACTAGCGGGAGTATCAATGAGCAGTTCTTC
CASTGTSGSINEQFF
>TRBJ2-1|TRBV2|NA|TRBD2
TGTGCCAGCAGTGAAGCAATAGCGGGAGGATACAATGAGCAGTTCTTC
CASSEAIAGGYNEQFF
>TRBJ1-1|TRBV7-3|NA|NA
TGTGCCAGCAGCTTAAACATCGCGGGTAGGAACACTGAAGCTTTCTTT
CASSLNIAGRNTEAFF
>TRBJ2-1|TRBV6-5|NA|NA
TGTGCCAGCACCCCCCCAGGGGTGGAGCAGTTCTTC
CASTPPGVEQFF
>TRBJ1-2|TRBV5-1|few|NA
TGCGCCAGCAGCTTGGCCCGGGGCCCAGGGGACTATGGCTACACCTTC
CASSLARGPGDYGYTF
>TRBJ1-6|TRBV19|NA|NA
TGTGCCAGTAGTGTAGACAGGTCCTCACCCCTCCACTTT
CASSVDRSSPLHF